This TCR beta chain is drawn from a study of T cell repertoires in cytomegalovirus infection. Study-level background: Public TCR beta signatures were indicative of both CMV infection and a matching HLA type.

TCRdb reanalysed the reads using MiXCR and keeps one entry per CDR3 protein. Of about 180,000 distinct CDR3 sequences in the sample, approximately 18% are singletons; the top ten hold 25%. CDR1 and CDR2 from the germline V gene are MGHRA and YSYEKL. V shed 0 bases and J shed 3 bases, with 11 bases lying between them. The CDR3 covers 15 residues. Only a few counts were recorded for this clonotype. This chain links TRBV4-1 with TRBJ1-2; D not certain. Sample: CD8+ T cells from PBMCs. The receptor was isolated from a human donor in good health (CMV status not recorded). Some clones in this sample may be carry-over from other donors' samples. The CDR3 DNA follows: TGCGCCAGCAGCCAAGACCCTGGGTCTGACTATGGCTACACCTTC. Translating it yields CASSQDPGSDYGYTF.